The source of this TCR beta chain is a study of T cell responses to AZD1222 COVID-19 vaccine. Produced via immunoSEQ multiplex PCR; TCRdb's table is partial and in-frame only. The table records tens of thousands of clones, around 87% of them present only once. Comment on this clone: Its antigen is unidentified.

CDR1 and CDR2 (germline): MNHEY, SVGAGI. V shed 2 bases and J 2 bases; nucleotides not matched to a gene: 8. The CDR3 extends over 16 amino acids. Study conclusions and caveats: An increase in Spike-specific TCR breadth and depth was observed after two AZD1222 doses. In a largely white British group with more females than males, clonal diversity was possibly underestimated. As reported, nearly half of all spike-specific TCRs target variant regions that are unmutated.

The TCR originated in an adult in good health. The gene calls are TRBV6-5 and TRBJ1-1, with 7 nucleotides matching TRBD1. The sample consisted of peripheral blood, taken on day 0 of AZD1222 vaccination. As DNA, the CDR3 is TGTGCCAGCAGTTACCCAGACAGGGAAGGAAACACTGAAGCTTTCTTT. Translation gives CASSYPDREGNTEAFF.